Here is one TCR beta chain with its context. This entry belongs to a study of patients and donors after allogeneic stem cell transplantation. The CDR3 is 16 amino acids. Germline V gene sequence: CDR1 SGDLS, CDR2 YYNGEE. V was cut by 0 bases and J by 6 bases, with 17 bases left in between. MiXCR, run by TCRdb on the RT-PCR reads, gives a single entry per CDR3 protein. The sample lists about a million distinct CDR3 sequences, 18% occurring once. This TCR came from a human donor who was either an allogeneic HSCT recipient or a stem cell or donor lymphocyte infusion donor (not recorded which). It is not recorded whose cells these are; they may come from a transplant donor. The material sequenced was blood, either unsorted or a sorted T cell fraction (not recorded which). This chain connects TRBV9 to TRBJ2-3, with D perhaps matching TRBD2 (5 bases). The CDR3 coding sequence is TGTGCCAGCAGCGTAGAGGGCCGGGGAGAGGGCGATACGCAGTATTTT. Translation gives CASSVEGRGEGDTQYF.